The 6 T cell receptor beta chains below all came from one sample that was sequenced in a study of regulatory T cells in long-lasting Graves disease. This sample's time point: newly diagnosed GD, antithyroid drugs for less than 3 months. The TCR library was made from RNA that had been extracted from PBMCs in TRIzol. Combining iRepertoire HTBI primers with Arm-PCR of CDR3 regions, the authors built TCR beta libraries. MiXCR was run by TCRdb on the multiplex PCR reads, yielding one entry per CDR3 protein. The sample lists about 440,000 distinct CDR3 sequences, 16% occurring once. The same data also went into a second study, on T cells in Graves' hyperthyroidism and ophthalmopathy.

The sample here was peripheral blood mononuclear cells (PBMCs), taken at new diagnosis, from a patient treated with antithyroid drugs. These TCRs come from a woman aged 25 to 39 with Graves disease.

CDR3 in amino acids: CASSEGLAGQETQYF. The DNA for the CDR3 is TGTGCCAGCAGCGAGGGACTAGCGGGTCAAGAGACCCAGTACTTC. The chain joins TRBV6-1 to TRBJ2-5, with 12 nucleotides matching TRBD2. This CDR3 region has 15 residues. Germline V gives CDR1 MNHNS, CDR2 SASEGT. V gave up 6 bases and J gave up 2 bases; unmatched junction bases: 4.

This sequence joins TRBV7-9 and TRBJ2-2; D may be TRBD2 (6 bases). Between the trimmed V and J ends, which lost 1 base and 3 bases, there was a span of 9 bases. The CDR3 has 15 amino acids. Per germline, CDR1 SEHNR and CDR2 FQNEAQ (reference sequence). Here the CDR3 DNA reads TGTGCCAGCAGCTTAGGGGGGACTCACACCGGGGAGCTGTTTTTT. It is translated as CASSLGGTHTGELFF.

This clonotype was recorded once. The chain combines TRBV14 with TRBJ2-2; 12 positions agree with TRBD1. CDR1 and CDR2 from the germline V gene are SGHDN and FVKESK. The CDR3 spans 16 residues. With 2 bases clipped from V and 6 bases from J, the junction kept 4 bases outside the gene matches. The CDR3 DNA follows: TGTGCCAGCAGCCAACCGGGACAGGGGGCTGCCGGGGAGCTGTTTTTT. Translating gives CASSQPGQGAAGELFF.

This clonotype was recorded many times. The CDR3 loop is CASRQQGGTDTQYF. The CDR3 DNA follows: TGTGCCAGCAGACAACAGGGCGGCACAGATACGCAGTATTTT. This rearrangement joins TRBV2 to TRBJ2-3; D possibly corresponds to TRBD1 (6 bases). The CDR3 spans 14 residues. CDR1 and CDR2 from the germline V gene are SNHLY and FYNNEI. The V end was cut by 6 bases, the J end by 1 base, with 11 bases between.

This clonotype has at least ten counts. V usage is TRBV28 and J usage is TRBJ1-5, with no clear D. The germline CDR1 and CDR2 sequences are MDHEN and SYDVKM. CDR3 length: 14 residues. V gave up 1 base and J gave up 7 bases, with 11 bases separating them. For the CDR3, the DNA is TGTGCCAGCAGTTTATCCTCGGGCGGGCAGCCCCAGCATTTT. Its translation: CASSLSSGGQPQHF. Full variable domain (missing parts from reference TRBV28 and TRBJ1-5): DVKVTQSSRYLVKRTGEKVFLECVQDMDHENMFWYRQDPGLGLRLIYFSYDVKMKEKGDIPEGYSVSREKKERFSLILESASTNQTSMYLCASSLSSGGQPQHFGDGTRLSIL.

This clonotype appeared many times. The V gene is TRBV11-2, the J gene TRBJ2-7; TRBD1 might be the D (6 bases). V lost 5 bases to trimming and J lost 4 bases, with 21 bases between them. CDR3 length equals 16 residues. Looked up from germline, CDR1 is SGHAT and CDR2 is FQNNGV. The CDR3 region has the DNA TGTGCCAGCAGCGTCGCTTATCCGGGACAAACGTACGAGCAGTACTTC. This gives the protein CASSVAYPGQTYEQYF.